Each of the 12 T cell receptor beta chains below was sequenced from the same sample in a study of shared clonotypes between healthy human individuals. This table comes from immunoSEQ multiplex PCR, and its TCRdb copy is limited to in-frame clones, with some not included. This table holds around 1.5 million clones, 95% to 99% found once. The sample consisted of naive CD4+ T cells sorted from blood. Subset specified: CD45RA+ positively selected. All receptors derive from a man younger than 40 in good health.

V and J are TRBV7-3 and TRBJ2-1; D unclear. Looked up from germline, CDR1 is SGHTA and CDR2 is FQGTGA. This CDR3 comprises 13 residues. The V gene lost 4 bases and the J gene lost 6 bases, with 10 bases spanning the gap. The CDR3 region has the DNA TGTGCCAGCAGCTCCGGACCCCTCAATGAGCAGTTCTTC. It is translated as CASSSGPLNEQFF.

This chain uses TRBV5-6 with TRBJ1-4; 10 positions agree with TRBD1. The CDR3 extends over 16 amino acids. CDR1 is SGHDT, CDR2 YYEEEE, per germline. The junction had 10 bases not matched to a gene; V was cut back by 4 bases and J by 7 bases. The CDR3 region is CASSRDRGEWSEKLFF. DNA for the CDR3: TGTGCCAGCAGCCGGGACAGGGGAGAGTGGAGTGAAAAACTGTTTTTT.

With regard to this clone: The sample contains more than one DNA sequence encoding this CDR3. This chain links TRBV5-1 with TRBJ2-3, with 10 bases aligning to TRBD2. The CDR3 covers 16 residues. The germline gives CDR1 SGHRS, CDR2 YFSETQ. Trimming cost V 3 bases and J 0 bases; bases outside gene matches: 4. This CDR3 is CASSSGLAASTDTQYF. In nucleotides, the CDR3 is TGCGCCAGCAGCTCCGGACTAGCGGCTAGCACAGATACGCAGTATTTT.

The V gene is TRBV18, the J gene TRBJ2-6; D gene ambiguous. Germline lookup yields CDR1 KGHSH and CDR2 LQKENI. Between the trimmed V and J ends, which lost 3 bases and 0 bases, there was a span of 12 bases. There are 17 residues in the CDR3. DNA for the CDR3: TGTGCCAGCTCACCGGCGTCAGCTATCTCTGGGGCCAACGTCCTGACTTTC. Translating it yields CASSPASAISGANVLTF.

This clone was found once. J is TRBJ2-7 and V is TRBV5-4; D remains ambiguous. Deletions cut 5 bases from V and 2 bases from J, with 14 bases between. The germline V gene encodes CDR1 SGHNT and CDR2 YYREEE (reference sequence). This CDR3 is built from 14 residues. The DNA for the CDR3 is TGTGCCAGCAGACTGCAGCCAGAGACCTACGAGCAGTACTTC. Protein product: CASRLQPETYEQYF. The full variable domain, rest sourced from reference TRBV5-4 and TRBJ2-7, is ETGVTQSPTHLIKTRGQQVTLRCSSQSGHNTVSWYQQALGQGPQFIFQYYREEENGRGNFPPRFSGLQFPNYSSELNVNALELDDSALYLCASRLQPETYEQYFGPGTRLTVT.

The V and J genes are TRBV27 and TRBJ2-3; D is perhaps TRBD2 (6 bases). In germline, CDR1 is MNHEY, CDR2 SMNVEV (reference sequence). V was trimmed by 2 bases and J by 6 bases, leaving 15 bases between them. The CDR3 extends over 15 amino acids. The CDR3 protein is CASSLVSGAVDTQYF. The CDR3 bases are TGTGCCAGCAGTTTAGTTTCGGGAGCCGTGGATACGCAGTATTTT.

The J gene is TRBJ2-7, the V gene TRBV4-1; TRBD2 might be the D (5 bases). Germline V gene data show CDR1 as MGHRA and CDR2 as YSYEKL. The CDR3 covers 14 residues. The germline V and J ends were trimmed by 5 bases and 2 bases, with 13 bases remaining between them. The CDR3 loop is CASSSKSGPYEQYF. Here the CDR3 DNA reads TGCGCCAGCAGCTCAAAGAGCGGTCCCTACGAGCAGTACTTC.

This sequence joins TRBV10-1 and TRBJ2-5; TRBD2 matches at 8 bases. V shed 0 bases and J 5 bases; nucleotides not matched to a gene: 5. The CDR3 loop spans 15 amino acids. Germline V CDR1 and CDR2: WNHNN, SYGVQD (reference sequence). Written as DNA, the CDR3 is TGCGCCAGCAGTGAGTCGGCGGGAGGCCGGGAGACCCAGTACTTC. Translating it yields CASSESAGGRETQYF.

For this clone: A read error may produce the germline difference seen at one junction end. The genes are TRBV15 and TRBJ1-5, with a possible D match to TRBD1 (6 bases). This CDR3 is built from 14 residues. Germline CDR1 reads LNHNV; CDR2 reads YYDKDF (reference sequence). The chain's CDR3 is CATRSGQYNQPQHF. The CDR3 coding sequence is TGTGCCACCAGGAGTGGACAGTACAATCAACCCCAGCATTTT.

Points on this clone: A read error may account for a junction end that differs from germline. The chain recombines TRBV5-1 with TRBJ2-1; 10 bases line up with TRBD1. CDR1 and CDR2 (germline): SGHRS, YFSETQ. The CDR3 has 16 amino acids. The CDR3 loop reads CASSLAGTGAYDEQFF. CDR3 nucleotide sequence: TGCGCCAGCAGCTTGGCCGGGACAGGGGCCTACGATGAGCAGTTCTTC.

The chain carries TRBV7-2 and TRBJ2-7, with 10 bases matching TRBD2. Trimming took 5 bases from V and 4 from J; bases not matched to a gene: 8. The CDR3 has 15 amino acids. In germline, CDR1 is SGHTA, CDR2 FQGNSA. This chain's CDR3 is CASSPRPSGSYEQYF. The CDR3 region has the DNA TGTGCCAGCAGCCCCCGGCCTAGCGGGAGTTACGAGCAGTACTTC.

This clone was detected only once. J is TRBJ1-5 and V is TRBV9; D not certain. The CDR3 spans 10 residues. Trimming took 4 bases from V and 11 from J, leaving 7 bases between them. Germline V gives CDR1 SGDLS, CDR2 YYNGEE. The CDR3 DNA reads TGTGCCAGCAGCCCAAGAGCCCAGCATTTT. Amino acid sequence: CASSPRAQHF.